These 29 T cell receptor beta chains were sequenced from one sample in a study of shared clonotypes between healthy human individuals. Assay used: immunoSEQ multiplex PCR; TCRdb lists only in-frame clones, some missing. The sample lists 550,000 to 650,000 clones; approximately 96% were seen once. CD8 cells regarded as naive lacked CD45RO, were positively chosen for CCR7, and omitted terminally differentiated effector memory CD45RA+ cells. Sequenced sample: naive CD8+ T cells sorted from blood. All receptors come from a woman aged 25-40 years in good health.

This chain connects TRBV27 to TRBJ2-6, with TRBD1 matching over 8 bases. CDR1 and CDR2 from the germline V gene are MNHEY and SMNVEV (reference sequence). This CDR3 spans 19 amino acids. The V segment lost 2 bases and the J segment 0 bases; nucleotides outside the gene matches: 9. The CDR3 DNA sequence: TGTGCCAGCAGTTTAGGATTCGGGACAGGAAGCTCTGGGGCCAACGTCCTGACTTTC. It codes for CASSLGFGTGSSGANVLTF. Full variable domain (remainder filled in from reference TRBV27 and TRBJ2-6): EAQVTQNPRYLITVTGKKLTVTCSQNMNHEYMSWYRQDPGLGLRQIYYSMNVEVTDKGDVPEGYKVSRKEKRNFPLILESPSPNQTSLYFCASSLGFGTGSSGANVLTFGAGSRLTVL.

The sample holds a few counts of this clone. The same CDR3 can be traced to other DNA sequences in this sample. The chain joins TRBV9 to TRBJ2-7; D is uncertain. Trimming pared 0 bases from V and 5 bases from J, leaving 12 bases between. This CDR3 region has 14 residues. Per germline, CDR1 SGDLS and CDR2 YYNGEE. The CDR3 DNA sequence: TGTGCCAGCAGCGTAGGTGGTGGATCAGACGAGCAGTACTTC. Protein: CASSVGGGSDEQYF. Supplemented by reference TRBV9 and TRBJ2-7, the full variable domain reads DSGVTQTPKHLITATGQRVTLRCSPRSGDLSVYWYQQSLDQGLQFLIQYYNGEERAKGNILERFSAQQFPDLHSELNLSSLELGDSALYFCASSVGGGSDEQYFGPGTRLTVT.

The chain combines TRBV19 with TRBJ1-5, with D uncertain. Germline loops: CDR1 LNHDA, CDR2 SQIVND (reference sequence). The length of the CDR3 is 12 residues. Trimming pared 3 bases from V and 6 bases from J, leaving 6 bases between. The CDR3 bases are TGTGCCAGTAGTATCAGTGGTCAGCCCCAGCATTTT. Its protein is CASSISGQPQHF. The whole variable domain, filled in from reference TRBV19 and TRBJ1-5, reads DGGITQSPKYLFRKEGQNVTLSCEQNLNHDAMYWYRQDPGQGLRLIYYSQIVNDFQKGDIAEGYSVSREKKESFPLTVTSAQKNPTAFYLCASSISGQPQHFGDGTRLSIL.

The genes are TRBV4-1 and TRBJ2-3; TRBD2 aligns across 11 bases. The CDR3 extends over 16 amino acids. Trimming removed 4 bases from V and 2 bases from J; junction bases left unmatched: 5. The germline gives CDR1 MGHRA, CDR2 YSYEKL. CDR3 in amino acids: CASSRRLAGNTDTQYF. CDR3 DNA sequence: TGCGCCAGCAGCCGAAGACTAGCGGGGAACACAGATACGCAGTATTTT.

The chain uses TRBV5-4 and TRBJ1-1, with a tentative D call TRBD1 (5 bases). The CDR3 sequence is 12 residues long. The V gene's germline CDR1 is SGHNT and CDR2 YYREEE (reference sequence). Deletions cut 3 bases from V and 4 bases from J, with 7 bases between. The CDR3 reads CASSSQGTEAFF. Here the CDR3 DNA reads TGTGCCAGCAGCTCGCAGGGCACTGAAGCTTTCTTT.

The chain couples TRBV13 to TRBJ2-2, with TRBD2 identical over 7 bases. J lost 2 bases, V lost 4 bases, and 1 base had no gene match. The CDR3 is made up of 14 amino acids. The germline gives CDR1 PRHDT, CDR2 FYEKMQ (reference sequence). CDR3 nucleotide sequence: TGTGCCAGCAGCTCGGGACTAAACACCGGGGAGCTGTTTTTT. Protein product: CASSSGLNTGELFF.

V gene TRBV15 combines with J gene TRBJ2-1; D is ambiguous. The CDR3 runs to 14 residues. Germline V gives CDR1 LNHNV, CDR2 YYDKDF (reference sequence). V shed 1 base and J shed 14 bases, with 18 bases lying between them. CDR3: CATSRGSLAPTKFF. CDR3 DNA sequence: TGTGCCACCAGCAGAGGCTCACTCGCACCCACTAAGTTCTTC.

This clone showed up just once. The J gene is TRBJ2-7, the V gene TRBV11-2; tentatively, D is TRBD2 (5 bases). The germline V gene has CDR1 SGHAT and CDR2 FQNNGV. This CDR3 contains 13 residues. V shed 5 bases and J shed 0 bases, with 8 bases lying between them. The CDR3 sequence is CASSQGLSYEQYF. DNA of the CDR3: TGTGCCAGCAGCCAAGGACTCTCCTACGAGCAGTACTTC.

CDR3 bases: TGTGCCAGCAGCTTGGCCGAGGCGGGCACCATATATTTT. Translation: CASSLAEAGTIYF. The rearrangement joins TRBV5-4 to TRBJ1-3; D is unclear. V gave up 0 bases and J gave up 9 bases, with 10 bases separating them. The germline CDR1 and CDR2 sequences are SGHNT and YYREEE (reference sequence). This CDR3 is 13 amino acids long. The whole variable domain, filled in from reference TRBV5-4 and TRBJ1-3, reads ETGVTQSPTHLIKTRGQQVTLRCSSQSGHNTVSWYQQALGQGPQFIFQYYREEENGRGNFPPRFSGLQFPNYSSELNVNALELDDSALYLCASSLAEAGTIYFGEGSWLTVV.

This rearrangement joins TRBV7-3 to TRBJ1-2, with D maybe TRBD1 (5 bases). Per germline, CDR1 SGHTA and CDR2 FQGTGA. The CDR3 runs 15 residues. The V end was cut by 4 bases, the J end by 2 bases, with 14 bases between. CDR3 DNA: TGTGCCAGCAGCTACGACAGTGATTTGAACTATGGCTACACCTTC. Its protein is CASSYDSDLNYGYTF.

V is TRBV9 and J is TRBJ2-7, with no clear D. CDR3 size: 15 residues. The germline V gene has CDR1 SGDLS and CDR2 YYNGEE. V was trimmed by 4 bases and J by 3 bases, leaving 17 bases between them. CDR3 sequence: CASSSASSPIYEQYF. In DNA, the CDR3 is TGTGCCAGCAGCTCCGCCAGCTCGCCTATCTACGAGCAGTACTTC.

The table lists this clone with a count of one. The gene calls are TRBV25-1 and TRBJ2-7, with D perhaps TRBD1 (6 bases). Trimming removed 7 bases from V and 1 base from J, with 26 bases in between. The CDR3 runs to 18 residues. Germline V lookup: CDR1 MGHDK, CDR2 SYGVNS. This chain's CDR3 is CASTGRQDGQSDSYEQYF. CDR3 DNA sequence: TGTGCCAGCACTGGACGTCAAGACGGACAGTCGGATTCCTACGAGCAGTACTTC.

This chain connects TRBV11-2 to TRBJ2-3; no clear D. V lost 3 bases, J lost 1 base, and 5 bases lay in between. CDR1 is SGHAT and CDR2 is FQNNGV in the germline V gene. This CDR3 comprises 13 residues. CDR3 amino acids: CASSFSGTDTQYF. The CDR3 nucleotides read TGTGCCAGCAGCTTCTCGGGCACAGATACGCAGTATTTT.

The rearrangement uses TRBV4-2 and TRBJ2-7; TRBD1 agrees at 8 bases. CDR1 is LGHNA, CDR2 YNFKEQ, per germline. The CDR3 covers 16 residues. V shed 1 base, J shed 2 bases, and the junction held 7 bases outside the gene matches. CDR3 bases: TGTGCCAGCAGCCAAGCCCAGACAGGGGAAACCTACGAGCAGTACTTC. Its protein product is CASSQAQTGETYEQYF.

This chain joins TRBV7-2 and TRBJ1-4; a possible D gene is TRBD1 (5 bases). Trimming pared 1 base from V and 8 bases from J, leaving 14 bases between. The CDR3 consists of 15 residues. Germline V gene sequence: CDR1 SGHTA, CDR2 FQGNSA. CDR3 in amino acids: CASSLVGSGAEKLFF. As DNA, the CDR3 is TGTGCCAGCAGCTTAGTAGGATCCGGGGCCGAAAAACTGTTTTTT.

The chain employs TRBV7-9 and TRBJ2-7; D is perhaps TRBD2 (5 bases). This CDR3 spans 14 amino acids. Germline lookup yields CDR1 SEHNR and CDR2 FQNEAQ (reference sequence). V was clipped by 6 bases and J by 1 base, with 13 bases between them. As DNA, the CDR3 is TGTGCCAGCAGTTCTACGGGAAGATCCTACGAGCAGTACTTC. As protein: CASSSTGRSYEQYF.

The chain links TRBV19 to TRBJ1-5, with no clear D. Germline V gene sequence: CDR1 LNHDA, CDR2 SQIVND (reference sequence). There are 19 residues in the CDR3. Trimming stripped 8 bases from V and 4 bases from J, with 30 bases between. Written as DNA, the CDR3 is TGTGCCAGTCTCGTGGGCCCACCTGAGGCCTGGGTTAGGAATCAGCCCCAGCATTTT. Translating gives CASLVGPPEAWVRNQPQHF.

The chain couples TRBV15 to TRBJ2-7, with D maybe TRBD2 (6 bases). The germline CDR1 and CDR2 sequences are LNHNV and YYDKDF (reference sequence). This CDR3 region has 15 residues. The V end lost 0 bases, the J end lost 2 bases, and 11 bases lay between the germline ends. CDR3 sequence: CATSRDNSGAYEQYF. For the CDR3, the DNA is TGTGCCACCAGCAGAGATAATAGCGGAGCCTACGAGCAGTACTTC.

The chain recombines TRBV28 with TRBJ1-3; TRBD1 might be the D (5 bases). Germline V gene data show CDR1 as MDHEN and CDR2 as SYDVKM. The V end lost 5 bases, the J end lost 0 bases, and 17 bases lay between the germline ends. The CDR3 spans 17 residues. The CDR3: CASSVSDRLSSGNTIYF. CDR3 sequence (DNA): TGTGCCAGCAGTGTGTCAGACAGACTAAGCTCTGGAAACACCATATATTTT. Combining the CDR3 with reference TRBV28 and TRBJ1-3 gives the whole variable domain DVKVTQSSRYLVKRTGEKVFLECVQDMDHENMFWYRQDPGLGLRLIYFSYDVKMKEKGDIPEGYSVSREKKERFSLILESASTNQTSMYLCASSVSDRLSSGNTIYFGEGSWLTVV.

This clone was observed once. The CDR3 loop reads CASTAANTEAFF. The CDR3 DNA reads as TGTGCCTCCACCGCGGCGAACACTGAAGCTTTCTTT. This chain joins TRBV30 and TRBJ1-1; D not resolved. Germline loops: CDR1 GTSNPN, CDR2 SVGIG (reference sequence). The ends were cut back, 7 bases at V and 1 base at J, with 10 bases in the middle. The CDR3 spans 12 residues. The whole variable domain, remainder taken from reference TRBV30 and TRBJ1-1, is SQTIHQWPATLVQPVGSPLSLECTVEGTSNPNLYWYRQAAGRGLQLLFYSVGIGQISSEVPQNLSASRPQDRQFILSSKKLLLSDSGFYLCASTAANTEAFFGQGTRLTVV.

CDR3 region: CASSDRAIATGRSYNEQFF. CDR3 bases: TGTGCCAGCAGTGATAGAGCAATAGCGACAGGGCGCTCCTACAATGAGCAGTTCTTC. The chain joins TRBV2 to TRBJ2-1, with 7 bases fitting TRBD1. V lost 3 bases to trimming and J lost 0 bases; unmatched junction nucleotides: 14. This CDR3 is 19 amino acids long. Germline CDR1 SNHLY, CDR2 FYNNEI.

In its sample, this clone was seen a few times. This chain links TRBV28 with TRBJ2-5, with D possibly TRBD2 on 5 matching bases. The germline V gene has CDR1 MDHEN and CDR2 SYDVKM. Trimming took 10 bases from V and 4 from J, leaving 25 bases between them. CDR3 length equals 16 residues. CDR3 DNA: TGTGCCACCGCCGATCCGACTAAGACCTTGGGAGAGACCCAGTACTTC. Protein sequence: CATADPTKTLGETQYF. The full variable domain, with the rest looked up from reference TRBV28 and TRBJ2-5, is DVKVTQSSRYLVKRTGEKVFLECVQDMDHENMFWYRQDPGLGLRLIYFSYDVKMKEKGDIPEGYSVSREKKERFSLILESASTNQTSMYLCATADPTKTLGETQYFGPGTRLLVL.

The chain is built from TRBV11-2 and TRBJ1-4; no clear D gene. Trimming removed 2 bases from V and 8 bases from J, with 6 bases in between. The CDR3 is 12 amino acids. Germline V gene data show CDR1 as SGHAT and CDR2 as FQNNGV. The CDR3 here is CASSLPQEKLFF. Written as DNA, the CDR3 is TGTGCCAGCAGCTTACCCCAAGAAAAACTGTTTTTT.

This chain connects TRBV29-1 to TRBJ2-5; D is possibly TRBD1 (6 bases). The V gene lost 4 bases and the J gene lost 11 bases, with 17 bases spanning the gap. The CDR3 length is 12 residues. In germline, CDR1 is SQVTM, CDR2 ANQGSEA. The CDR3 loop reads CSVGEPGQKQYF. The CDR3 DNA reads TGCAGCGTTGGAGAACCGGGACAAAAACAGTACTTC.

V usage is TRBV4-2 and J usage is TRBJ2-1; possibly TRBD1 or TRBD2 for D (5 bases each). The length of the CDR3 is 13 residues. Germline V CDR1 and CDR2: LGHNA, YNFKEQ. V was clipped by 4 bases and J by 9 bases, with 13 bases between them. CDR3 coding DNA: TGTGCCAGCAGCCCATTAGGGGCGGGTGAGCAGTTCTTC. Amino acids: CASSPLGAGEQFF.

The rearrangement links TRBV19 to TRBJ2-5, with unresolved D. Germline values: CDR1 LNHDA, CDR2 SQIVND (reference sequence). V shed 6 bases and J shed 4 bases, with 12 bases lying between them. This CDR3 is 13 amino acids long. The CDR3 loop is CASSTNPPETQYF. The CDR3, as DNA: TGTGCCAGTAGCACAAACCCCCCAGAGACCCAGTACTTC. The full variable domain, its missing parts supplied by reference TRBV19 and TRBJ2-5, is DGGITQSPKYLFRKEGQNVTLSCEQNLNHDAMYWYRQDPGQGLRLIYYSQIVNDFQKGDIAEGYSVSREKKESFPLTVTSAQKNPTAFYLCASSTNPPETQYFGPGTRLLVL.

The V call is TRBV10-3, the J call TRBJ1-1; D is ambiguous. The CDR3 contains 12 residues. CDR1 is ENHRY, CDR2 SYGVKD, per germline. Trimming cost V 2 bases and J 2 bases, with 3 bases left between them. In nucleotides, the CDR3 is TGTGCCATCAGTGAGATTAACACTGAAGCTTTCTTT. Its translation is CAISEINTEAFF.

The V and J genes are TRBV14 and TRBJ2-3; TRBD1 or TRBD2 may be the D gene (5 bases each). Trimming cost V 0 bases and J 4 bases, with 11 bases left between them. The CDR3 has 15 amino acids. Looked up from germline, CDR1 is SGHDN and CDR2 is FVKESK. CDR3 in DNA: TGTGCCAGCAGCCAAGATCTCCGGGGCCCAGATACGCAGTATTTT. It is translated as CASSQDLRGPDTQYF.

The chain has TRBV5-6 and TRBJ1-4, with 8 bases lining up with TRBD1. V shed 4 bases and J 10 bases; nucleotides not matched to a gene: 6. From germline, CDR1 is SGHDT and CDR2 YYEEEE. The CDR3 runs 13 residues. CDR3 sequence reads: CASSVDREGKLFF. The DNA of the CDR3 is TGTGCCAGCAGCGTGGACAGGGAGGGAAAACTGTTTTTT.